This T cell receptor beta chain was retrieved from a study of blood T cells in healthy people across ages. Germline values: CDR1 KGHDR, CDR2 SFDVKD. The length of the CDR3 is 15 residues. A second PCR, run for 7 to 11 cycles, used a sample-barcoded 5' primer plus a J-beta primer mix. TCRdb analysed the 5' RACE reads with MiXCR anew, one entry per CDR3 protein. The table has approximately 880,000 distinct CDR3 sequences, about 44% seen once. Sequences were obtained from blood. The origin of this receptor is a man under 40 in good health. The rearrangement uses TRBV24-1 and TRBJ2-1; TRBD1 or TRBD2 may be the D gene (5 bases each). The J call could be wrong; TRBJ2-7 is a better fit for the DNA end. CDR3 sequence: CATSDGDGPYNEQYF. The CDR3 coding sequence is TGTGCCACCAGTGATGGGGACGGACCCTACAATGAGCAGTACTTC.